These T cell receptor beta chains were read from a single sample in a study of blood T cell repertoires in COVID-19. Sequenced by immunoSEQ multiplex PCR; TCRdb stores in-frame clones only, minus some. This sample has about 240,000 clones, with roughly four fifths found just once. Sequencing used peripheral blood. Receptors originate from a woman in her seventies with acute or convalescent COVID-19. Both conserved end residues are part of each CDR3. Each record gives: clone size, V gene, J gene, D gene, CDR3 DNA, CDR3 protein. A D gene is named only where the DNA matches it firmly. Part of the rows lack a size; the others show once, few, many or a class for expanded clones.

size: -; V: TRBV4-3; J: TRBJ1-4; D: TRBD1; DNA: TGCGCCAGCAGCCAAGGACAGGGTCTAACTAATGAAAAACTGTTTTTT; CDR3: CASSQGQGLTNEKLFF
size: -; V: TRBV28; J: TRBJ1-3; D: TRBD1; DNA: TGTGCCAGCAGTCCCGGACAGGTCCTCTCTGGAAACACCATATATTTT; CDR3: CASSPGQVLSGNTIYF
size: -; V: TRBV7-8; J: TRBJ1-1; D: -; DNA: TGTGCCAGCAGCTTAGAGACTACCAACACTGAAGCTTTCTTT; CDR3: CASSLETTNTEAFF
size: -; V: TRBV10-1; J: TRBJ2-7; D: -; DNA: TGCGCCAGCAGTTTGCAGGGGGGCGAGCAGTACTTC; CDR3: CASSLQGGEQYF
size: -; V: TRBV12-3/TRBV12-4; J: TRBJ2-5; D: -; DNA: TGTGCCAGCAGTCCGCAAGAGACCCAGTACTTC; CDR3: CASSPQETQYF
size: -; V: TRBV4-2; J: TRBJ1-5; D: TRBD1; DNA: TGTGCCAGCAGCCAAGATTTAAGGGGGCCCGGCAATCAGCCCCAGCATTTT; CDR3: CASSQDLRGPGNQPQHF
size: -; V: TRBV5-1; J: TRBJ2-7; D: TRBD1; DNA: TGCGCCAGCAGCTTGGAGACAGGGGCCTCCTACGAGCAGTACTTC; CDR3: CASSLETGASYEQYF
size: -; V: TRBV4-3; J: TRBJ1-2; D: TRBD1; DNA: TGCGCCAGCAGCCAAGAGTTCCCAGGGGGTCGGTATGGCTACACCTTC; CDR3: CASSQEFPGGRYGYTF
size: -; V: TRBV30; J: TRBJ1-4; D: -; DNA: TGTGCCTGGAGTGGTCCACAGGGAGGGAATGAAAAACTGTTTTTT; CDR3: CAWSGPQGGNEKLFF
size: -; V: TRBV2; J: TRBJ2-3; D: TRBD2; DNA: TGTGCCAGCAACAGCGGGGTTAGCACAGATACGCAGTATTTT; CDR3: CASNSGVSTDTQYF
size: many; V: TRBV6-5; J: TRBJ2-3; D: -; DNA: TGTGCCAGCAGCCTCGGAGGGTTGGTGACAGATACGCAGTATTTT; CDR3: CASSLGGLVTDTQYF
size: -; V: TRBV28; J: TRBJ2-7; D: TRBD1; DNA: TGTGCCAGCAATCTATCAGAAGGGACAGGACACGAGCAGTACTTC; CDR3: CASNLSEGTGHEQYF
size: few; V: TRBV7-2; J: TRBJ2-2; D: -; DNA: TGTGCCAGCAGCTTTAGAAACACCGGGGAGCTGTTTTTT; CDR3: CASSFRNTGELFF
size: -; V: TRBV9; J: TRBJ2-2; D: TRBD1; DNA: TGTGCCAGCAGCGGAGGGGGCACGAACACCGGGGAGCTGTTTTTT; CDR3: CASSGGGTNTGELFF
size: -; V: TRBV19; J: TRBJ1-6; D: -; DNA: TGTGCCAGTAGTCTGGACAGCGGTCGTAATTCACCCCTCCACTTT; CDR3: CASSLDSGRNSPLHF
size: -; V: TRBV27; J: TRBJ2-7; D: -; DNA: TGTGCCAGCAGAGGCCCGTTAGGGAGGTACGAGCAGTACTTC; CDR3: CASRGPLGRYEQYF
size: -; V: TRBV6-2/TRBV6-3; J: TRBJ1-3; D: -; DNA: TGTGCCAGCAGTTACTCGGCCAGCTCTGGAAACACCATATATTTT; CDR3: CASSYSASSGNTIYF
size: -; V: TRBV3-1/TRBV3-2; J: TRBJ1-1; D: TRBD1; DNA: TGTGCCAGCAGGAGGGACAGACTATACACTGAAGCTTTCTTT; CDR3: CASRRDRLYTEAFF
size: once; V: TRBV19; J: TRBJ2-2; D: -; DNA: TGTGCCAGTAGTATAGATCCGGCAGGGGTGGCCGGGGAGCTGTTTTTT; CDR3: CASSIDPAGVAGELFF
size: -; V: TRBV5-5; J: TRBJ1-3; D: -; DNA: TGTGCCAGCAGCTTGGAGATGGGGCGGAACTCTGGAAACACCATATATTTT; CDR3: CASSLEMGRNSGNTIYF
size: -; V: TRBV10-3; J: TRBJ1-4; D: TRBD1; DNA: TGTGCCATCAGTGAACAGGGGGGAGCGGGTGAAAAACTGTTTTTT; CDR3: CAISEQGGAGEKLFF
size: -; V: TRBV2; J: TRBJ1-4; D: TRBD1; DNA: TGTGCCAGCAGATATCCGACAGGGGTGGTTGAAAAACTGTTTTTT; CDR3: CASRYPTGVVEKLFF
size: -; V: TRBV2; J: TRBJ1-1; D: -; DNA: TGTGCCAGCAGTTTAATAGCGGCTGAAGCTTTCTTT; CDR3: CASSLIAAEAFF
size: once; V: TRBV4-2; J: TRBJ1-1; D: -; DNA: TGTGCCAGCAGCCAAGATGCAGGGTTTGTGAACACTGAAGCTTTCTTT; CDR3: CASSQDAGFVNTEAFF
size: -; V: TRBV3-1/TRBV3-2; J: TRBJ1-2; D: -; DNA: TGTGCCAGCCTTGCAGGGGATGGCTACACCTTC; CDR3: CASLAGDGYTF
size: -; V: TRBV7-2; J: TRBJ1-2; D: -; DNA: TGTGCCAGCAGCTCTAGGGGGTCGAAGGGCTACACCTTC; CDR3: CASSSRGSKGYTF
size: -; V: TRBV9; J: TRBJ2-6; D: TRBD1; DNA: TGTGCCAGCAGCGCGAAGGGACAGGGGTCCCCTGGGGCCAACGTCCTGACTTTC; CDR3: CASSAKGQGSPGANVLTF
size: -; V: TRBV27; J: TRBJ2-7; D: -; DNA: TGTGCCAGCATATACGAGCAGTACTTC; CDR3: CASIYEQYF
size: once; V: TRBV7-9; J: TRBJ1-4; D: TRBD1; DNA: TGTGCCAGCAGCTTCTCGGGACAGGGGCATGAAAAACTGTTTTTT; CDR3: CASSFSGQGHEKLFF
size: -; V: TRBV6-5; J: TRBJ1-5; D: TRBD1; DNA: TGTGCCAGCAGGGGACAGGGCCTCAATCAGCCCCAGCATTTT; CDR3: CASRGQGLNQPQHF
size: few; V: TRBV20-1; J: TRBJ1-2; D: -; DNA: TGCAGTGCAAGTGCCAGGGGAGCGGCGGGCTACACCTTC; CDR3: CSASARGAAGYTF
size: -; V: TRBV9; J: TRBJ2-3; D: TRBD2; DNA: TGTGCCAGCAGCGTCCCGCGGGGGAACGCAGATACGCAGTATTTT; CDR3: CASSVPRGNADTQYF
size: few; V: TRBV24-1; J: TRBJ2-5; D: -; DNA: TGTGCCACCAGTGAAGGAGGCGGGGTGGGACAAGAGACCCAGTACTTC; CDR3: CATSEGGGVGQETQYF
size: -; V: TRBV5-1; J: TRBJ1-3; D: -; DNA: TGCGCCAGCAGACCAGAGGGTTCCTCTGGAAACACCATATATTTT; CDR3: CASRPEGSSGNTIYF
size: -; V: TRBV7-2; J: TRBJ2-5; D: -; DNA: TGTGCCAGCAGCTCCATCGTGGCAGGGCGAGAGACCCAGTACTTC; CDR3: CASSSIVAGRETQYF
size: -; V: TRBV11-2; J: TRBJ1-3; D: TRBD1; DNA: TGTGCCAGCAGCCTAAGACAGGGATCTGGAAACACCATATATTTT; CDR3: CASSLRQGSGNTIYF